These 3 T cell receptor beta chains were sequenced from one sample in a study of CD4 T cells in relation to SARS-CoV-2 and coronaviruses. Libraries were prepared by immunoSEQ multiplex PCR; TCRdb keeps only in-frame clonotypes and omits some of them. The sample lists around 70,000 clones; 80% to 90% were seen once. CD4+ T cells from unexposed donors were obtained before the COVID-19 pandemic (2011-2018). The sample was memory CD4+ T cells from PBMCs. These receptors were collected from a human donor in good health.

The gene calls are TRBV3-1 (or the pseudogene TRBV3-2) and TRBJ2-6; 7 bases fit TRBD1. The CDR3 is made up of 19 amino acids. V shed 1 base, J shed 2 bases, and the junction held 11 bases outside the gene matches. Per germline, CDR1 LGHDT and CDR2 YNNKEL (reference sequence). CDR3 loop: CASSQADWGQFAGANVLTF. CDR3 bases: TGTGCCAGCAGCCAAGCCGATTGGGGACAGTTCGCTGGGGCCAACGTCCTGACTTTC.

The V and J genes are TRBV19 and TRBJ1-1; D is perhaps TRBD1 (5 bases). The V end was cut by 10 bases, the J end by 6 bases, with 18 bases between. The germline gives CDR1 LNHDA, CDR2 SQIVND (reference sequence). CDR3 length: 13 amino acids. The CDR3 coding sequence is TGTGCCACGGGGGAACTGGGCGGCGCTGAAGCTTTCTTT. It specifies CATGELGGAEAFF.

The chain combines TRBV2 with TRBJ2-7; D may correspond to TRBD1 or TRBD2 (5 bases each). The CDR3 totals 12 residues. From germline, CDR1 is SNHLY and CDR2 FYNNEI. V gave up 8 bases and J gave up 3 bases, with 11 bases separating them. The CDR3 region is CASRGELYEQYF. The CDR3 region has the DNA TGTGCCAGCCGAGGGGAACTCTACGAGCAGTACTTC.